This TCR beta chain derives from a study of blood T cell repertoires in COVID-19. Study overall: The United States, Italy and Spain supplied acute and convalescent COVID-19 samples. PBMCs, B-cell-depleted T cells, or T cells were the source of the cDNA or gDNA that made up the material.

Original processing methods: It was from reference gene primer amplification that nucleated cell counts were estimated. The table came from immunoSEQ multiplex PCR; TCRdb's copy has only in-frame clones and leaves some out. V, J and clone size were drawn from that table, and D and trimming were deduced from the DNA. The table has about 130,000 clones, roughly 80% seen once. The CDR3 has 16 residues. Per germline, CDR1 KGHSH and CDR2 LQKENI. V dropped 2 bases and J dropped 1; count of bases not matched to a gene: 6. Sequencing was carried out using peripheral blood. The chain combines TRBV18 with TRBJ1-1; 8 bases map to TRBD1. The source is a woman aged 80 or over with acute or convalescent COVID-19. CDR3 sequence reads: CASSPIRQGTNTEAFF. In nucleotides, the CDR3 is TGTGCCAGCTCACCAATTAGACAGGGGACGAACACTGAAGCTTTCTTT.